These T cell receptor beta chains were read from a single sample in a study of T cells in Graves' hyperthyroidism and ophthalmopathy. TCRdb called the multiplex PCR reads again in MiXCR, with one record for every CDR3 protein. The table shows some 740,000 distinct CDR3 sequences, with around 15% occurring only once. The sequenced sample consisted of blood. Source of these receptors: a woman aged 18-35 years with Graves' hyperthyroidism. Both conserved end residues are part of each CDR3. The order of the fields is J gene, V gene, CDR3 protein.

J gene: TRBJ2-3
V gene: TRBV9
CDR3 protein: CASSGGDTDTQYF

J gene: TRBJ2-7
V gene: TRBV20-1
CDR3 protein: CSARGPGSFYEQYF

J gene: TRBJ1-2
V gene: TRBV7-9
CDR3 protein: CASSYPGTGYGYTF

J gene: TRBJ2-7
V gene: TRBV2
CDR3 protein: CASSIRTDYEQYF

J gene: TRBJ1-2
V gene: TRBV30
CDR3 protein: CAWRPGPIYGYTF

J gene: TRBJ2-1
V gene: TRBV7-9
CDR3 protein: CASSLQGTHNEQFF

J gene: TRBJ2-6
V gene: TRBV27
CDR3 protein: CASSFRGGSGANVLTF

J gene: TRBJ2-5
V gene: TRBV29-1
CDR3 protein: CSVERTSGRAAQYF

J gene: TRBJ2-5
V gene: TRBV7-2
CDR3 protein: CASSLGSLLQETQYF

J gene: TRBJ2-7
V gene: TRBV6-1
CDR3 protein: CASSESGLYEQYF

J gene: TRBJ2-1
V gene: TRBV12-3/TRBV12-4
CDR3 protein: CASSRAQSSYNEQFF

J gene: TRBJ1-2
V gene: TRBV27
CDR3 protein: CASSILPGSYGYTF

J gene: TRBJ2-5
V gene: TRBV7-8
CDR3 protein: CASSFRMAGLALPEGETQYF

J gene: TRBJ2-5
V gene: TRBV9
CDR3 protein: CASSVGQLVEGETQYF

J gene: TRBJ1-4
V gene: TRBV7-8
CDR3 protein: CASSARTGGLEKLFF

J gene: TRBJ1-1
V gene: TRBV6-1
CDR3 protein: CASSLTGDTNTEAFF

J gene: TRBJ1-1
V gene: TRBV6-2/TRBV6-3
CDR3 protein: CASSRQTEAFF

J gene: TRBJ1-4
V gene: TRBV20-1
CDR3 protein: CSVKTGWDEKLFF

J gene: TRBJ1-2
V gene: TRBV25-1
CDR3 protein: CASSEGTGRSGYTF

J gene: TRBJ1-2
V gene: TRBV12-3/TRBV12-4
CDR3 protein: CASSLPDRGHGYTF

J gene: TRBJ2-2
V gene: TRBV7-9
CDR3 protein: CASSQDSPGELFF

J gene: TRBJ2-7
V gene: TRBV27
CDR3 protein: CASSARLDRVSSYEQYF

J gene: TRBJ1-4
V gene: TRBV7-9
CDR3 protein: CASSLAGGLEKLFF

J gene: TRBJ2-1
V gene: TRBV27
CDR3 protein: CTSSLGAGVPNEQFF

J gene: TRBJ2-3
V gene: TRBV3-1
CDR3 protein: CASSPKWSDTQYF

J gene: TRBJ2-7
V gene: TRBV11-2
CDR3 protein: CASSLLGQARYEQYF

J gene: TRBJ1-1
V gene: TRBV3-1
CDR3 protein: CASSQEGHGEWAFF

J gene: TRBJ2-7
V gene: TRBV27
CDR3 protein: CASRLRQGSYEQYF

J gene: TRBJ2-7
V gene: TRBV28
CDR3 protein: CASSQGLAGAYEQYF

J gene: TRBJ2-7
V gene: TRBV27
CDR3 protein: CASSLTTGPTYEQYF

J gene: TRBJ1-1
V gene: TRBV6-1
CDR3 protein: CASSRGDTEAFF

J gene: TRBJ1-6
V gene: TRBV20-1
CDR3 protein: CSARDGGVNSPLHF

J gene: TRBJ2-7
V gene: TRBV9
CDR3 protein: CASSATGDEQYF

J gene: TRBJ1-4
V gene: TRBV30
CDR3 protein: CAWSPLGYQANEKLFF

J gene: TRBJ2-1
V gene: TRBV7-2
CDR3 protein: CASRRWNEQFF

J gene: TRBJ2-7
V gene: TRBV5-1
CDR3 protein: CASSLSPSGSSTYEQYF

J gene: TRBJ1-1
V gene: TRBV12-3/TRBV12-4
CDR3 protein: CASSLSVGNTEAFF

J gene: TRBJ2-1
V gene: TRBV9
CDR3 protein: CASSTEDEQFF

J gene: TRBJ2-4
V gene: TRBV7-2
CDR3 protein: CASSSQRELGIQYF

J gene: TRBJ1-5
V gene: TRBV20-1
CDR3 protein: CSARVFVEQGNQPQHF

J gene: TRBJ1-2
V gene: TRBV29-1
CDR3 protein: CSVEENGYTF

J gene: TRBJ1-2
V gene: TRBV29-1
CDR3 protein: CSVRKGSNYGYTF

J gene: TRBJ1-2
V gene: TRBV20-1
CDR3 protein: CSARGNFYGYTF

J gene: TRBJ2-7
V gene: TRBV29-1
CDR3 protein: CSVAGQHGLTSPYEQYF